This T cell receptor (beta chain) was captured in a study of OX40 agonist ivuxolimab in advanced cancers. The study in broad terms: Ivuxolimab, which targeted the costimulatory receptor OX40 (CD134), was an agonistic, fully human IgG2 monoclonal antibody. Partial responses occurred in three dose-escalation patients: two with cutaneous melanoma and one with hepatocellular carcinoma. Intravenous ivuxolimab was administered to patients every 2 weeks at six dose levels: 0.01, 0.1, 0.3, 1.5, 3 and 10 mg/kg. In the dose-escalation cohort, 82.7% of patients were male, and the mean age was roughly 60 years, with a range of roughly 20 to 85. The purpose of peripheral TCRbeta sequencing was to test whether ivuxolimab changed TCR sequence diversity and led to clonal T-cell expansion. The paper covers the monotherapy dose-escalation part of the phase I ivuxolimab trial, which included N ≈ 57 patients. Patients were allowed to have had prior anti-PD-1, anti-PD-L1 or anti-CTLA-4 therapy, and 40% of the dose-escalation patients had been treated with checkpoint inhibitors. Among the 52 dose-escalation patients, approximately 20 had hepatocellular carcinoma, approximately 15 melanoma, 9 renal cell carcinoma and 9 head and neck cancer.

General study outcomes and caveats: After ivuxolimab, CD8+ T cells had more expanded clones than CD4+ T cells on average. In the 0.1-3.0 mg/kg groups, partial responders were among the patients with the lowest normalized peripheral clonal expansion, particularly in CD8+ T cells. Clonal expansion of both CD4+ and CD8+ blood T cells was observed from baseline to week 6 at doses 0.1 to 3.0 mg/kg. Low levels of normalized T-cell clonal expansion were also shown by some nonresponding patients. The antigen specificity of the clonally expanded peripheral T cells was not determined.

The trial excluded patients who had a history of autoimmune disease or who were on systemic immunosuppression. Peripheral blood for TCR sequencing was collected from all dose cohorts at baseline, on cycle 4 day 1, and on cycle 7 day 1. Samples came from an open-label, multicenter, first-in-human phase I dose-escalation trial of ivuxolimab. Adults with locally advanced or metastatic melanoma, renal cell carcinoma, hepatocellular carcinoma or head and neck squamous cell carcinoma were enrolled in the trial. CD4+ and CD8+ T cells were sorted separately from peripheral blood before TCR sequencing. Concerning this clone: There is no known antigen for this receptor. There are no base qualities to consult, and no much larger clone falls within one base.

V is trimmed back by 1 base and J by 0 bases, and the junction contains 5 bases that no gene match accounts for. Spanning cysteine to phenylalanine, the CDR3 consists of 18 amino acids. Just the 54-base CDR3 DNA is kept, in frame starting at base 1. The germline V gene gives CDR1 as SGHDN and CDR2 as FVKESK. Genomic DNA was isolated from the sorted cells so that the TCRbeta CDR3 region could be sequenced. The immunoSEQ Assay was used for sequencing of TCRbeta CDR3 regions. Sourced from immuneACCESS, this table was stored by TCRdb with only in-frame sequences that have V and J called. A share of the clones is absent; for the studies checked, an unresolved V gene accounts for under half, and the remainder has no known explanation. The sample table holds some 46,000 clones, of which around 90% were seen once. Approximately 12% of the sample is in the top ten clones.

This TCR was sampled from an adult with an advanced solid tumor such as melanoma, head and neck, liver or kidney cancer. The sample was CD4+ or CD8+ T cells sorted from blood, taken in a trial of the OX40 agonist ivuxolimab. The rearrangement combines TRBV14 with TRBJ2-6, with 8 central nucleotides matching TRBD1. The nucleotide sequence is TGTGCCAGCAGCCAAGCGGACAGGGTGATCTCTGGGGCCAACGTCCTGACTTTC. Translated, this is CASSQADRVISGANVLTF.